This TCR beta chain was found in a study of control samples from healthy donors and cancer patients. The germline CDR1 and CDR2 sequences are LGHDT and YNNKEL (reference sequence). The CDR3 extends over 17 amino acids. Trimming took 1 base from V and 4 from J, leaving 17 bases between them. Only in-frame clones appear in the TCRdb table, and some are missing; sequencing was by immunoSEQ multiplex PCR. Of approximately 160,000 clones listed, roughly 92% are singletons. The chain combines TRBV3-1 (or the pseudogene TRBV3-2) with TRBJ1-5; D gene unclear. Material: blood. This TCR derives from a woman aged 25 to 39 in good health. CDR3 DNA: TGTGCCAGCAGCCAAGCCCCCCCAATATGCCCAAATCAGCCCCAGCATTTT. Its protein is CASSQAPPICPNQPQHF.